The next 23 T cell receptor beta chains were all read from a single sample in a study of cytomegalovirus exposure and HLA in healthy donors. In the PCR, 60 Vbeta and 13 Jbeta primers were used. The data were produced by immunoSEQ multiplex PCR, yet TCRdb's version contains in-frame clones alone and is incomplete. The sample has around 92,000 clones; approximately 84% are singletons. The sample taken for sequencing was PBMCs. The receptor source for this set is a girl aged 2-10 years in good health and CMV-seropositive.

CDR3 bases: TGTGCCAGCTCACCAAGACAGCTTTCCTACGAGCAGTACTTC. This translates into CASSPRQLSYEQYF. The chain has TRBV18 and TRBJ2-7, with a possible D match to TRBD1 (5 bases). Deletions cut 2 bases from V and 1 base from J, with 9 bases between. The CDR3 length is 14 residues. CDR1 and CDR2 from the germline V gene are KGHSH and LQKENI.

The chain couples TRBV5-1 to TRBJ2-3; possible D gene TRBD2, 5 bases. This CDR3 has 14 amino acids. Trimming stripped 2 bases from V and 2 bases from J, with 9 bases between. The V gene's germline CDR1 is SGHRS and CDR2 YFSETQ. The CDR3 loop is CASSLAEVTDTQYF. In nucleotides, the CDR3 is TGCGCCAGCAGCTTAGCGGAGGTCACAGATACGCAGTATTTT.

The chain joins TRBV28 to TRBJ1-5, with D perhaps matching TRBD1 (5 bases). Per germline, CDR1 MDHEN and CDR2 SYDVKM. Trimming removed 6 bases from V and 7 bases from J, with 16 bases in between. The CDR3 length is 14 residues. The CDR3 DNA sequence: TGTGCCAGCAGCCCCAGCACAGGTCGACAGCCCCAGCATTTT. It yields the protein CASSPSTGRQPQHF. The variable domain in full, with the rest retrieved from reference TRBV28 and TRBJ1-5, is DVKVTQSSRYLVKRTGEKVFLECVQDMDHENMFWYRQDPGLGLRLIYFSYDVKMKEKGDIPEGYSVSREKKERFSLILESASTNQTSMYLCASSPSTGRQPQHFGDGTRLSIL.

The chain employs TRBV28 and TRBJ1-5; no reliable D call. The germline V gene encodes CDR1 MDHEN and CDR2 SYDVKM. The length of the CDR3 is 14 residues. Trimming cost V 5 bases and J 4 bases, with 12 bases left between them. The chain's CDR3 is CASSRRGGNQPQHF. The CDR3 DNA follows: TGTGCCAGCAGTCGACGGGGTGGAAATCAGCCCCAGCATTTT.

The gene calls are TRBV5-6 and TRBJ2-7, with 8 bases that match TRBD2. CDR3 length equals 15 residues. The V gene end was trimmed by 0 bases and the J gene end by 5 bases; junction bases not matched to a gene: 7. Looked up from germline, CDR1 is SGHDT and CDR2 is YYEEEE. CDR3 in amino acids: CASSLGQREINEQYF. The DNA of the CDR3 is TGTGCCAGCAGCTTGGGCCAGCGGGAGATCAACGAGCAGTACTTC.

The CDR3 nucleotides read TGTGCCAGCAGCGTAGGTGGCTACCAAGAGACCCAGTACTTC. It yields the protein CASSVGGYQETQYF. The chain joins TRBV9 to TRBJ2-5; D gene unclear. V was cut by 0 bases and J by 0 bases, with 6 bases left in between. Germline V gene sequence: CDR1 SGDLS, CDR2 YYNGEE. The CDR3 has 14 residues. Drawing the rest from reference TRBV9 and TRBJ2-5, the complete variable domain is DSGVTQTPKHLITATGQRVTLRCSPRSGDLSVYWYQQSLDQGLQFLIQYYNGEERAKGNILERFSAQQFPDLHSELNLSSLELGDSALYFCASSVGGYQETQYFGPGTRLLVL.

This clone was seen only once. This rearrangement joins TRBV30 to TRBJ2-1, with TRBD2 identical over 8 bases. The CDR3 runs 11 residues. V shed 2 bases, J shed 13 bases, and the junction held 4 bases outside the gene matches. Germline loops: CDR1 GTSNPN, CDR2 SVGIG (reference sequence). CDR3 nucleotide sequence: TGTGCCTGGAGTAAAAGCGGGAGTCAGTTCTTC. It codes for CAWSKSGSQFF.

The chain employs TRBV14 and TRBJ2-7, with 8 bases that match TRBD1. V was pared by 3 bases and J by 4 bases, with 8 bases of the junction left unmatched. The V gene's germline CDR1 is SGHDN and CDR2 FVKESK. CDR3 length equals 15 residues. CDR3: CASSQTGTGYYEQYF. Written as DNA, the CDR3 is TGTGCCAGCAGCCAGACCGGGACAGGATATTACGAGCAGTACTTC.

This sequence joins TRBV21-1 and TRBJ1-2; the D call in the table, TRBD1, was not verified against the DNA. TRBV21-1 is a recognized pseudogene. CDR3 size: 10 residues. The CDR3 loop is CASSACKRGF. CDR3 nucleotides: TGTGCCAGCAGCGCTTGTAAAAGGGGGTTC.

The sample holds one count of this clone. V and J are TRBV4-1 and TRBJ2-3; a possible D gene is TRBD1 (5 bases). The length of the CDR3 is 15 residues. Germline V gene data show CDR1 as MGHRA and CDR2 as YSYEKL. Trimming cost V 0 bases and J 4 bases, with 11 bases left between them. CDR3 DNA: TGCGCCAGCAGCCAAGATCGTGGCAGGGCAGATACGCAGTATTTT. Amino acid sequence: CASSQDRGRADTQYF.

The chain employs TRBV6-6 and TRBJ2-2, with D unresolved. From germline, CDR1 is MNHNY and CDR2 SVGAGI (reference sequence). V was clipped by 5 bases and J by 1 base, with 8 bases between them. This CDR3 contains 14 residues. CDR3 coding DNA: TGTGCCAGCAGTGCAAACAGGAACACCGGGGAGCTGTTTTTT. Translated, it gives CASSANRNTGELFF.

The chain has TRBV5-1 and TRBJ2-3, with TRBD2 as a possible D gene (6 bases). The CDR3 sequence is 18 residues long. Between the trimmed V and J ends, which lost 2 bases and 0 bases, there was a span of 19 bases. Germline CDR1 reads SGHRS; CDR2 reads YFSETQ. CDR3 in amino acids: CASSFYPGGISSTDTQYF. The CDR3 bases are TGCGCCAGCAGCTTCTACCCCGGGGGAATAAGTAGCACAGATACGCAGTATTTT.

This clone was picked up one time. The CDR3 reads CASSAFAGVTGELFF. The CDR3 DNA sequence: TGTGCCAGCTCCGCGTTTGCCGGTGTCACCGGGGAGCTGTTTTTT. V and J are TRBV18 and TRBJ2-2; no clear D. The ends were cut back, 6 bases at V and 4 bases at J, with 15 bases in the middle. Germline CDR1 reads KGHSH; CDR2 reads LQKENI. There are 15 residues in the CDR3.

V and J are TRBV4-1 and TRBJ2-1; 9 nucleotides line up with TRBD2. CDR3 size: 15 residues. V lost 0 bases to trimming and J lost 7 bases; unmatched junction nucleotides: 4. Germline V lookup: CDR1 MGHRA, CDR2 YSYEKL. CDR3 in DNA: TGCGCCAGCAGCCAAGAGAGCGGGGGGAAGAATGAGCAGTTCTTC. Its protein product is CASSQESGGKNEQFF.

The V gene is TRBV29-1, the J gene TRBJ1-2; a possible D gene is TRBD1 (6 bases). The CDR3 extends over 15 amino acids. The V end was cut by 0 bases, the J end by 4 bases, with 15 bases between. Germline V gene lookup returns CDR1 SQVTM and CDR2 ANQGSEA. CDR3 sequence: CSVEDRAGAGYGYTF. The CDR3 nucleotides are TGCAGCGTTGAAGATCGAGCAGGGGCAGGCTATGGCTACACCTTC.

This chain links TRBV10-3 with TRBJ2-2; TRBD2 matches at 13 bases. The junction had 2 bases not matched to a gene; V was cut back by 5 bases and J by 5 bases. CDR3 length: 15 amino acids. From germline, CDR1 is ENHRY and CDR2 SYGVKD. For the CDR3, the DNA is TGTGCCATCAGTCCGACTAGCGGGAGGACCGGGGAGCTGTTTTTT. Protein sequence: CAISPTSGRTGELFF.

The gene calls are TRBV10-3 and TRBJ2-7; 11 bases match TRBD2. Per germline, CDR1 ENHRY and CDR2 SYGVKD. The CDR3 runs 14 residues. V gave up 4 bases and J gave up 5 bases; unmatched junction bases: 4. The CDR3 sequence is CAISGTSGSNEQYF. In nucleotides, the CDR3 is TGTGCCATCAGTGGAACTAGCGGGAGCAACGAGCAGTACTTC.

The J gene is TRBJ2-1, the V gene TRBV5-1; tentative D call: TRBD2 (6 bases). The germline CDR1 and CDR2 sequences are SGHRS and YFSETQ. The CDR3 is 16 amino acids. V was shortened by 0 bases and J by 4 bases, with 14 bases between the two germline ends. The CDR3 here is CASSLAGTGIYNEQFF. Written as DNA, the CDR3 is TGCGCCAGCAGCTTGGCCGGGACTGGTATTTACAATGAGCAGTTCTTC.

The chain couples TRBV28 to TRBJ2-1, with a weak D call TRBD2 (6 bases). This CDR3 is built from 18 residues. V was cut by 7 bases and J by 0 bases, with 22 bases left in between. Germline CDR1 and CDR2: MDHEN and SYDVKM. This chain's CDR3 is CASTLTVGEAFSYNEQFF. The CDR3 DNA reads as TGTGCCAGCACCCTAACCGTCGGGGAGGCCTTCTCCTACAATGAGCAGTTCTTC.

This chain links TRBV27 with TRBJ2-7; 7 nucleotides line up with TRBD2. Trimming cost V 5 bases and J 6 bases; bases outside gene matches: 4. This CDR3 contains 12 residues. CDR1 and CDR2 from the germline V gene are MNHEY and SMNVEV (reference sequence). CDR3 loop: CASSIPGGEQYF. The CDR3 nucleotides are TGTGCCAGCAGTATCCCGGGGGGCGAGCAGTACTTC.

The genes are TRBV4-1 and TRBJ1-1; TRBD1 matches 11 bases. The CDR3 loop spans 16 amino acids. CDR1 and CDR2 (germline): MGHRA, YSYEKL. V shed 2 bases and J 3 bases; nucleotides not matched to a gene: 5. CDR3 bases: TGCGCCAGCAGCCAAATTGGGACAGGGGGGGACACTGAAGCTTTCTTT. Its protein product is CASSQIGTGGDTEAFF.

Remarks on this clone: At the DNA level, this CDR3 is encoded by other sequences in the same sample as well. The gene calls are TRBV15 and TRBJ1-4; 7 nucleotides line up with TRBD1. CDR1 is LNHNV, CDR2 YYDKDF, per germline (reference sequence). V lost 1 base and J lost 6; bases outside the gene matches: 8. The CDR3 consists of 16 residues. The CDR3 nucleotides are TGTGCCACCAGCAGAGGAACCACAGGGGCGGATGAAAAACTGTTTTTT. Translated: CATSRGTTGADEKLFF.

The chain links TRBV4-1 to TRBJ2-7; D remains unclear. Looked up from germline, CDR1 is MGHRA and CDR2 is YSYEKL. Trimming cost V 6 bases and J 7 bases, with 22 bases left between them. There are 15 residues in the CDR3. The CDR3 loop reads CASSPKVLEVREQYF. CDR3 nucleotide sequence: TGCGCCAGCAGTCCTAAGGTATTAGAGGTGAGGGAGCAGTACTTC.